This is a list of T cell receptor beta chains from one sample in a study of blood T cell repertoires in COVID-19. Measured with immunoSEQ multiplex PCR; TCRdb has only the in-frame clones, and not every one. The table includes about 70,000 clones, more than 70% detected once. Sequencing was done on a sample of peripheral blood. These receptors were taken from a man at least 80 years old with acute or convalescent COVID-19. Each CDR3 is given with its conserved first and last residue. D genes are given only for firm matches. Clone sizes are given selectively: once, few, many, or a class where the clone is expanded.

cdr3_aa: CASSPRGPHSPLHF; cdr3_nt: TGTGCCAGCAGTCCCAGGGGGCCACATTCACCCCTCCACTTT; clone_size: .; v_call: TRBV6-2/TRBV6-3; d_call: TRBD1; j_call: TRBJ1-6
cdr3_aa: CASSLTGGDQPQHF; cdr3_nt: TGCGCCAGCAGCCTTACAGGGGGCGATCAGCCCCAGCATTTT; clone_size: .; v_call: TRBV5-1; d_call: TRBD1; j_call: TRBJ1-5
cdr3_aa: CASGLEPGIYGYTF; cdr3_nt: TGTGCTAGTGGTTTGGAACCAGGAATCTATGGCTACACCTTC; clone_size: once; v_call: TRBV12-5; d_call: .; j_call: TRBJ1-2
cdr3_aa: CASSPVGHTREQYF; cdr3_nt: TGTGCCAGCAGCCCCGTTGGACATACCAGGGAGCAGTACTTC; clone_size: .; v_call: TRBV3-1/TRBV3-2; d_call: .; j_call: TRBJ2-7
cdr3_aa: CASSLDRDEQYF; cdr3_nt: TGTGCCAGCAGCTTAGACAGGGACGAGCAGTACTTC; clone_size: .; v_call: TRBV7-6; d_call: .; j_call: TRBJ2-7
cdr3_aa: CAVLSTGNTEAFF; cdr3_nt: TGTGCCGTCCTATCGACAGGGAACACTGAAGCTTTCTTT; clone_size: .; v_call: TRBV6-6; d_call: .; j_call: TRBJ1-1
cdr3_aa: CASSPGQLGAFF; cdr3_nt: TGTGCCAGCAGTCCCGGACAGCTTGGAGCTTTCTTT; clone_size: .; v_call: TRBV12-3/TRBV12-4; d_call: .; j_call: TRBJ1-1
cdr3_aa: CAWSGDRGKDGYTF; cdr3_nt: TGTGCCTGGAGTGGGGACAGGGGGAAAGATGGCTACACCTTC; clone_size: .; v_call: TRBV30; d_call: TRBD1; j_call: TRBJ1-2
cdr3_aa: CASSAPSGAPLHF; cdr3_nt: TGTGCCAGCAGTGCCCCGTCGGGGGCACCCCTCCACTTT; clone_size: .; v_call: TRBV12-3/TRBV12-4; d_call: .; j_call: TRBJ1-6
cdr3_aa: CASSSRDRGPYTGELFF; cdr3_nt: TGTGCCAGCAGCTCCCGGGACAGGGGGCCTTACACCGGGGAGCTGTTTTTT; clone_size: .; v_call: TRBV7-7; d_call: TRBD1; j_call: TRBJ2-2
cdr3_aa: CASSPGLAGASDTQYF; cdr3_nt: TGTGCCAGCAGCCCGGGACTAGCGGGAGCTTCAGATACGCAGTATTTT; clone_size: .; v_call: TRBV3-1/TRBV3-2; d_call: TRBD2; j_call: TRBJ2-3
cdr3_aa: CASSPPWGLAGLSTDTQYF; cdr3_nt: TGTGCCAGCTCACCACCGTGGGGACTAGCGGGGCTTAGCACAGATACGCAGTATTTT; clone_size: few; v_call: TRBV18; d_call: TRBD2; j_call: TRBJ2-3
cdr3_aa: CASSRAGQQETQYF; cdr3_nt: TGTGCCAGCAGCCGCGCAGGACAGCAAGAGACCCAGTACTTC; clone_size: .; v_call: TRBV7-9; d_call: .; j_call: TRBJ2-5
cdr3_aa: CASSLEGGTVEKLFF; cdr3_nt: TGCGCCAGCAGCTTGGAAGGGGGGACAGTCGAAAAACTGTTTTTT; clone_size: once; v_call: TRBV5-1; d_call: TRBD1; j_call: TRBJ1-4
cdr3_aa: CSVPEQETQYF; cdr3_nt: TGCAGTGTACCAGAACAAGAGACCCAGTACTTC; clone_size: .; v_call: TRBV20-1; d_call: .; j_call: TRBJ2-5
cdr3_aa: CASSVEGVRTEAFF; cdr3_nt: TGTGCCAGCAGCGTAGAAGGGGTGCGGACTGAAGCTTTCTTT; clone_size: .; v_call: TRBV9; d_call: .; j_call: TRBJ1-1
cdr3_aa: CASSVTSGRAPSYQETQYF; cdr3_nt: TGTGCCAGCAGTGTAACTAGCGGGAGGGCCCCCTCTTACCAAGAGACCCAGTACTTC; clone_size: .; v_call: TRBV6-4; d_call: TRBD2; j_call: TRBJ2-5
cdr3_aa: CASAWGDSSSYNEQFF; cdr3_nt: TGTGCTAGTGCCTGGGGGGATTCGAGCTCCTACAATGAGCAGTTCTTC; clone_size: .; v_call: TRBV12-5; d_call: .; j_call: TRBJ2-1
cdr3_aa: CASSPNSENTEAFF; cdr3_nt: TGTGCCAGCTCACCAAACAGTGAGAACACTGAAGCTTTCTTT; clone_size: .; v_call: TRBV18; d_call: .; j_call: TRBJ1-1
cdr3_aa: CASSQDTGGTSPLHF; cdr3_nt: TGCGCCAGCAGCCAAGATACAGGGGGAACTTCACCCCTCCACTTT; clone_size: .; v_call: TRBV4-3; d_call: TRBD1; j_call: TRBJ1-6
cdr3_aa: CASSMASGSPGELFF; cdr3_nt: TGTGCCAGTAGTATGGCTAGCGGGAGCCCAGGGGAGCTGTTTTTT; clone_size: .; v_call: TRBV19; d_call: TRBD2; j_call: TRBJ2-2
cdr3_aa: CASSRLAGASNTGELFF; cdr3_nt: TGTGCCAGCAGCCGACTAGCGGGGGCCTCGAACACCGGGGAGCTGTTTTTT; clone_size: .; v_call: TRBV6-6; d_call: TRBD2; j_call: TRBJ2-2
cdr3_aa: CASSEGPNQPQHF; cdr3_nt: TGTGCCAGCAGTGAAGGGCCCAATCAGCCCCAGCATTTT; clone_size: .; v_call: TRBV2; d_call: .; j_call: TRBJ1-5
cdr3_aa: CASRTGTSSYEQYF; cdr3_nt: TGTGCCAGCAGAACCGGGACTAGTTCCTACGAGCAGTACTTC; clone_size: .; v_call: TRBV28; d_call: TRBD2; j_call: TRBJ2-7
cdr3_aa: CASSIGRLAGPWYEETQYF; cdr3_nt: TGTGCCAGTAGTATAGGTAGACTAGCGGGGCCTTGGTACGAAGAGACCCAGTACTTC; clone_size: few; v_call: TRBV19; d_call: TRBD2; j_call: TRBJ2-5
cdr3_aa: CASSKEGSGHTDTQYF; cdr3_nt: TGTGCCAGCAGCAAAGAAGGTAGCGGGCACACAGATACGCAGTATTTT; clone_size: .; v_call: TRBV21-1; d_call: .; j_call: TRBJ2-3
cdr3_aa: CASSRLAGVDEQYF; cdr3_nt: TGTGCCAGTAGTCGACTAGCGGGAGTGGATGAGCAGTACTTC; clone_size: once; v_call: TRBV19; d_call: TRBD2; j_call: TRBJ2-7
cdr3_aa: CASTWVSGGEQYF; cdr3_nt: TGTGCCAGCACTTGGGTTTCCGGGGGCGAGCAGTACTTC; clone_size: .; v_call: TRBV2; d_call: .; j_call: TRBJ2-7
cdr3_aa: CASRRVGLRGGNYEQYF; cdr3_nt: TGTGCCAGCCGTAGGGTCGGGCTGCGGGGGGGCAACTACGAGCAGTACTTC; clone_size: .; v_call: TRBV27; d_call: TRBD2; j_call: TRBJ2-7
cdr3_aa: CASSLLGGVNYGYTF; cdr3_nt: TGTGCCAGCAGCTTACTTGGGGGGGTTAACTATGGCTACACCTTC; clone_size: once; v_call: TRBV7-9; d_call: .; j_call: TRBJ1-2
cdr3_aa: CAIRTGLSSYNSPLHF; cdr3_nt: TGTGCCATCAGGACAGGCCTAAGCTCCTATAATTCACCCCTCCACTTT; clone_size: .; v_call: TRBV2; d_call: TRBD1; j_call: TRBJ1-6
cdr3_aa: CASSRTVGALGPQHF; cdr3_nt: TGTGCCAGCAGTAGGACAGTGGGAGCCCTAGGGCCCCAGCATTTT; clone_size: .; v_call: TRBV6-2/TRBV6-3; d_call: .; j_call: TRBJ1-5
cdr3_aa: CASAPRMGATETQYF; cdr3_nt: TGTGCCAGCGCGCCCCGGATGGGAGCCACAGAGACCCAGTACTTC; clone_size: .; v_call: TRBV11-3; d_call: .; j_call: TRBJ2-5
cdr3_aa: CASSLVENEQFF; cdr3_nt: TGTGCCAGCAGCTTAGTGGAGAATGAGCAGTTCTTC; clone_size: .; v_call: TRBV7-2; d_call: .; j_call: TRBJ2-1
cdr3_aa: CASSQERRDRFNSPLHF; cdr3_nt: TGTGCCAGCAGCCAAGAGAGACGGGACAGATTTAATTCACCCCTCCACTTT; clone_size: .; v_call: TRBV3-1/TRBV3-2; d_call: TRBD1; j_call: TRBJ1-6
cdr3_aa: CASSQDRGSRGVTEAFF; cdr3_nt: TGTGCCAGCAGCCAAGACAGGGGAAGTCGGGGGGTTACTGAAGCTTTCTTT; clone_size: .; v_call: TRBV14; d_call: .; j_call: TRBJ1-1
cdr3_aa: CASKAGVDNEQFF; cdr3_nt: TGTGCCAGCAAGGCGGGAGTAGACAATGAGCAGTTCTTC; clone_size: .; v_call: TRBV12-3/TRBV12-4; d_call: TRBD2; j_call: TRBJ2-1
cdr3_aa: CASSPTGIGYTF; cdr3_nt: TGTGCCAGCTCACCCACAGGGATTGGCTACACCTTC; clone_size: once; v_call: TRBV18; d_call: .; j_call: TRBJ1-2
cdr3_aa: CASSQTSGGLDTQYF; cdr3_nt: TGTGCCAGCAGCCAAACATCAGGGGGGCTAGATACGCAGTATTTT; clone_size: .; v_call: TRBV3-1/TRBV3-2; d_call: .; j_call: TRBJ2-3
cdr3_aa: CASSPETGTYEQYF; cdr3_nt: TGTGCCAGCAGTCCCGAAACAGGGACCTACGAGCAGTACTTC; clone_size: .; v_call: TRBV6-5; d_call: .; j_call: TRBJ2-7
cdr3_aa: CASSKRQWTGNTIYF; cdr3_nt: TGTGCCAGTAGTAAGAGACAGTGGACTGGAAACACCATATATTTT; clone_size: .; v_call: TRBV19; d_call: .; j_call: TRBJ1-3
cdr3_aa: CASSPGTSLYGYTF; cdr3_nt: TGCGCCAGCAGCCCGGGGACAAGTTTATATGGCTACACCTTC; clone_size: .; v_call: TRBV4-1; d_call: .; j_call: TRBJ1-2
cdr3_aa: CSVPVTDTQYF; cdr3_nt: TGCAGCGTTCCCGTGACAGATACGCAGTATTTT; clone_size: once; v_call: TRBV29-1; d_call: .; j_call: TRBJ2-3
cdr3_aa: CASSSGTGGSSYNEQFF; cdr3_nt: TGTGCCAGCAGCTCCGGGACAGGCGGGAGCTCCTACAATGAGCAGTTCTTC; clone_size: .; v_call: TRBV6-2/TRBV6-3; d_call: .; j_call: TRBJ2-1
cdr3_aa: CASSAQGQTNSPLHF; cdr3_nt: TGTGCCAGCTCAGCACAGGGACAGACTAATTCACCCCTCCACTTT; clone_size: .; v_call: TRBV18; d_call: TRBD1; j_call: TRBJ1-6
cdr3_aa: CASSITGATNEKLFF; cdr3_nt: TGTGCCAGCAGCATTACAGGTGCAACTAATGAAAAACTGTTTTTT; clone_size: .; v_call: TRBV5-4; d_call: .; j_call: TRBJ1-4
cdr3_aa: CASSPTGGWRYGYTF; cdr3_nt: TGTGCCAGTAGTCCGACAGGGGGCTGGAGATATGGCTACACCTTC; clone_size: once; v_call: TRBV19; d_call: TRBD1; j_call: TRBJ1-2
cdr3_aa: CASSQSGGYEQYF; cdr3_nt: TGTGCCAGCAGCCAAAGCGGGGGTTACGAGCAGTACTTC; clone_size: .; v_call: TRBV4-2; d_call: TRBD2; j_call: TRBJ2-7
cdr3_aa: CASSLNSGTWTDTQYF; cdr3_nt: TGTGCCAGCAGCTTAAATAGCGGGACATGGACAGATACGCAGTATTTT; clone_size: .; v_call: TRBV7-6; d_call: TRBD2; j_call: TRBJ2-3
cdr3_aa: CASSSTVNTEAFF; cdr3_nt: TGTGCCAGCAGCTCGACAGTTAACACTGAAGCTTTCTTT; clone_size: .; v_call: TRBV7-9; d_call: .; j_call: TRBJ1-1
cdr3_aa: CASSQKEADNEQFF; cdr3_nt: TGTGCCAGCAGCCAAAAGGAGGCAGACAATGAGCAGTTCTTC; clone_size: .; v_call: TRBV3-1/TRBV3-2; d_call: .; j_call: TRBJ2-1
cdr3_aa: CASSLRYAAARETQYF; cdr3_nt: TGTGCCAGCAGCTTAAGGTATGCGGCCGCCCGAGAGACCCAGTACTTC; clone_size: once; v_call: TRBV7-2; d_call: .; j_call: TRBJ2-5
cdr3_aa: CASSFKGGSSYEQYF; cdr3_nt: TGTGCCAGCAGCTTTAAGGGGGGGAGCTCCTACGAGCAGTACTTC; clone_size: once; v_call: TRBV21-1; d_call: .; j_call: TRBJ2-7
cdr3_aa: CASSLGGRGNEKLFF; cdr3_nt: TGTGCCAGCAGCTTAGGAGGGCGGGGGAATGAAAAACTGTTTTTT; clone_size: .; v_call: TRBV11-2; d_call: .; j_call: TRBJ1-4
cdr3_aa: CASSGGLAGDTQYF; cdr3_nt: TGCGCCAGCAGCGGGGGACTAGCGGGAGATACGCAGTATTTT; clone_size: .; v_call: TRBV5-1; d_call: TRBD2; j_call: TRBJ2-3
cdr3_aa: CASSLKGLYEQYF; cdr3_nt: TGTGCCAGCAGTTTGAAGGGGCTCTACGAGCAGTACTTC; clone_size: .; v_call: TRBV27; d_call: .; j_call: TRBJ2-7
cdr3_aa: CASSLVQGVGANVLTF; cdr3_nt: TGTGCCAGCAGCTTGGTACAGGGGGTTGGGGCCAACGTCCTGACTTTC; clone_size: .; v_call: TRBV5-6; d_call: TRBD1; j_call: TRBJ2-6